The rows below give T cell receptor beta chains drawn from one sample of a study of T cell responses to AZD1222 COVID-19 vaccine. Libraries were prepared by immunoSEQ multiplex PCR; TCRdb keeps only in-frame clonotypes and omits some of them. In the table there are about 270,000 clones, 94% of which are singletons. The input for sequencing was peripheral blood, taken 28 days after the second AZD1222 dose. The source is an adult who received the AZD1222 COVID-19 vaccine. Both conserved end residues are part of each CDR3. D genes are given only for firm matches. Expanded clones get a size class; other rows say once, few or many, or leave the size out.

v_gene: TRBV27; j_gene: TRBJ1-2; abundance: once; d_gene: TRBD1; CDR3nt: TGTGCCAGCAGTTTAAGCCCCGGGACAGGGGTCTATGGCTACACCTTC; CDR3aa: CASSLSPGTGVYGYTF
v_gene: TRBV6-5; j_gene: TRBJ2-7; abundance: few; d_gene: .; CDR3nt: TGTGCCAGCAGTATGGGGGAGAGCTCCTACGAGCAGTACTTC; CDR3aa: CASSMGESSYEQYF
v_gene: TRBV7-3; j_gene: TRBJ2-1; abundance: .; d_gene: TRBD2; CDR3nt: TGTGCCAGCAGCTTAAGGGTAGGGGGACTAGCCCAGAAACCTACATGTTGTGAGCAGTTCTTC; CDR3aa: CASSLRVGGLAQKPTCCEQFF
v_gene: TRBV6-2/TRBV6-3; j_gene: TRBJ1-2; abundance: .; d_gene: .; CDR3nt: TGTGCCAGCAGTTCCGGACCGATCTATGGCTACACCTTC; CDR3aa: CASSSGPIYGYTF
v_gene: TRBV4-3; j_gene: TRBJ1-2; abundance: .; d_gene: TRBD1; CDR3nt: TGCGCCAGCAGCCCCACGGACAGGGGGCATGGCTACACCTTC; CDR3aa: CASSPTDRGHGYTF
v_gene: TRBV27; j_gene: TRBJ2-2; abundance: .; d_gene: .; CDR3nt: TGTGCCAGCCAAGGCTCGGGTTATACCGGGGAGCTGTTTTTT; CDR3aa: CASQGSGYTGELFF
v_gene: TRBV4-1; j_gene: TRBJ2-3; abundance: .; d_gene: TRBD2; CDR3nt: TGCGCCAGCAGCCAAGAGGGGGCGGGAGGGCCGACAGATACGCAGTATTTT; CDR3aa: CASSQEGAGGPTDTQYF
v_gene: TRBV5-4; j_gene: TRBJ1-5; abundance: .; d_gene: .; CDR3nt: TGTGCCAGCAGCCCACCGGGTGGTCAGCCCCAGCATTTT; CDR3aa: CASSPPGGQPQHF
v_gene: TRBV5-4; j_gene: TRBJ1-2; abundance: .; d_gene: TRBD1; CDR3nt: TGTGCCAGCAGCTCTATACAGGGGACAAACTATGGCTACACCTTC; CDR3aa: CASSSIQGTNYGYTF
v_gene: TRBV4-1; j_gene: TRBJ1-5; abundance: once; d_gene: TRBD1; CDR3nt: TGCGCCAGCAGCCAACTAGGACAGGGGAGTCAGCCCCAGCATTTT; CDR3aa: CASSQLGQGSQPQHF
v_gene: TRBV10-3; j_gene: TRBJ2-7; abundance: .; d_gene: TRBD1; CDR3nt: TGTGCCATTCGGGACAGTCTCAGCTCCTACGAGCAGTACTTC; CDR3aa: CAIRDSLSSYEQYF
v_gene: TRBV28; j_gene: TRBJ2-7; abundance: .; d_gene: .; CDR3nt: TGTGCCAGCAGTTTAGGGGACCGGTCTATTACCGAGCAGTACTTC; CDR3aa: CASSLGDRSITEQYF
v_gene: TRBV9; j_gene: TRBJ1-1; abundance: .; d_gene: .; CDR3nt: TGTGCCAGCAGCGTAGTGGTGAGACCGGAGACTGAAGCTTTCTTT; CDR3aa: CASSVVVRPETEAFF
v_gene: TRBV7-8; j_gene: TRBJ1-2; abundance: .; d_gene: .; CDR3nt: TGTGCCAGCAGCCACCAGCGGGGGATAACTAACTATGGCTACACCTTC; CDR3aa: CASSHQRGITNYGYTF
v_gene: TRBV4-1; j_gene: TRBJ2-5; abundance: .; d_gene: TRBD2; CDR3nt: TGCGCCAGCAGCCAAGTACTAGCGGGGGAGACCCAGTACTTC; CDR3aa: CASSQVLAGETQYF
v_gene: TRBV30; j_gene: TRBJ2-7; abundance: .; d_gene: .; CDR3nt: TGTGCCTGGTCCCCCGGAGCTACCGGAGGGCAGTACTTC; CDR3aa: CAWSPGATGGQYF
v_gene: TRBV2; j_gene: TRBJ2-3; abundance: .; d_gene: TRBD1; CDR3nt: TGTGCCAGCAGACCCGGGACAGGGGGCACAGATACGCAGTATTTT; CDR3aa: CASRPGTGGTDTQYF
v_gene: TRBV19; j_gene: TRBJ2-1; abundance: .; d_gene: .; CDR3nt: TGTGCCAGTAGTCCCTTTCAACGGCGGAGCTCCTACAATGAGCAGTTCTTC; CDR3aa: CASSPFQRRSSYNEQFF
v_gene: TRBV6-5; j_gene: TRBJ2-7; abundance: .; d_gene: TRBD1; CDR3nt: TGTGCCAGCAGTTACTCGACCAGGGGGTACTACGAGCAGTACTTC; CDR3aa: CASSYSTRGYYEQYF
v_gene: TRBV2; j_gene: TRBJ1-5; abundance: .; d_gene: .; CDR3nt: TGTGCCAGCAGTGTCGGCGGCGGCGGGAGCAATCAGCCCCAGCATTTT; CDR3aa: CASSVGGGGSNQPQHF
v_gene: TRBV5-1; j_gene: TRBJ1-5; abundance: .; d_gene: .; CDR3nt: TGCGCCAGCAGCCTAGAGGGTCAGCCCCAGCATTTT; CDR3aa: CASSLEGQPQHF
v_gene: TRBV7-8; j_gene: TRBJ2-1; abundance: .; d_gene: TRBD2; CDR3nt: TGTGCCAGCGCCGAGACTAGCGGGAGTAATGAGCAGTTCTTC; CDR3aa: CASAETSGSNEQFF
v_gene: TRBV19; j_gene: TRBJ1-3; abundance: .; d_gene: .; CDR3nt: TGTGCCAGTAGTATCAGGGTGGCTGGAAACACCATATATTTT; CDR3aa: CASSIRVAGNTIYF
v_gene: TRBV2; j_gene: TRBJ2-7; abundance: .; d_gene: TRBD2; CDR3nt: TGTGCCAGCAGCCTTCCTCTAGCGGGGCGGTACGAGCAGTACTTC; CDR3aa: CASSLPLAGRYEQYF
v_gene: TRBV27; j_gene: TRBJ2-7; abundance: .; d_gene: TRBD1; CDR3nt: TGTGCCAGCAGTTTATCGGGGACAGGGAGCTACGAGCAGTACTTC; CDR3aa: CASSLSGTGSYEQYF
v_gene: TRBV19; j_gene: TRBJ1-1; abundance: .; d_gene: .; CDR3nt: TGTGCCAGTACTCCGGGTGTCTATGTGGACACTGAAGCTTTCTTT; CDR3aa: CASTPGVYVDTEAFF
v_gene: TRBV5-1; j_gene: TRBJ1-1; abundance: .; d_gene: .; CDR3nt: TGCGCCAGCAGCTTAGCAGAGCGCACTGAAGCTTTCTTT; CDR3aa: CASSLAERTEAFF
v_gene: TRBV2; j_gene: TRBJ1-1; abundance: .; d_gene: TRBD1; CDR3nt: TGTGCCAGCAGTGAATCCCCAGGGGGGAGAACTGAAGCTTTCTTT; CDR3aa: CASSESPGGRTEAFF
v_gene: TRBV7-2; j_gene: TRBJ2-7; abundance: .; d_gene: TRBD1; CDR3nt: TGTGCCAGCAGCCCCCGACAGGGGGCTTGGGAGCAGTACTTC; CDR3aa: CASSPRQGAWEQYF
v_gene: TRBV6-1; j_gene: TRBJ1-6; abundance: .; d_gene: .; CDR3nt: TGTGCCAGCAGTGAAGACCCTCGGGAATCACCCCTCCACTTT; CDR3aa: CASSEDPRESPLHF
v_gene: TRBV7-2; j_gene: TRBJ2-1; abundance: .; d_gene: .; CDR3nt: TGTGCCAGCAGCTTGGGGACCAGGGACAATGAGCAGTTCTTC; CDR3aa: CASSLGTRDNEQFF
v_gene: TRBV5-1; j_gene: TRBJ1-4; abundance: .; d_gene: .; CDR3nt: TGCGCCAGCAGCGGCTTCGGGGCAATAGATGAAAAACTGTTTTTT; CDR3aa: CASSGFGAIDEKLFF
v_gene: TRBV4-2; j_gene: TRBJ1-2; abundance: .; d_gene: .; CDR3nt: TGTGCCAGCAGCCAACAGGAATATGGCTACACCTTC; CDR3aa: CASSQQEYGYTF
v_gene: TRBV5-1; j_gene: TRBJ1-5; abundance: .; d_gene: .; CDR3nt: TGCGCCAGCAGCTTGGGAGGGACTAGCAATCAGCCCCAGCATTTT; CDR3aa: CASSLGGTSNQPQHF
v_gene: TRBV4-2; j_gene: TRBJ1-1; abundance: once; d_gene: .; CDR3nt: TGTGCCAGCAGCCAACGTCCGGGGACGAACACTGAAGCTTTCTTT; CDR3aa: CASSQRPGTNTEAFF
v_gene: TRBV27; j_gene: TRBJ2-1; abundance: .; d_gene: .; CDR3nt: TGTGCCAGCAGTCTCGTCCGGGGCGGACCCTACAATGAGCAGTTCTTC; CDR3aa: CASSLVRGGPYNEQFF